What follows are 5 T cell receptor beta chains derived from one specimen sequenced in a study of monozygotic twins with inflammatory bowel disease. TCRdb reworked the 5' RACE reads into one entry per CDR3 protein, no DNA. The sample includes about 380,000 distinct CDR3 sequences. Sequences were obtained from blood. These receptors were obtained from a human donor with ulcerative colitis or Crohn's disease, or a healthy co-twin of an affected twin (not recorded which).

The V and J genes are TRBV28 and TRBJ2-7. Germline V gives CDR1 MDHEN, CDR2 SYDVKM. This CDR3 has 14 amino acids. The CDR3 sequence: CASSFSGSLYEQYF.

V is TRBV25-1 and J is TRBJ1-5; the TRBD1 assignment by TCRdb is unverifiable without DNA. CDR3 size: 14 residues. Germline V gene data show CDR1 as MGHDK and CDR2 as SYGVNS. The CDR3 spells CASSQEGGNQPQHF.

V is TRBV27 and J is TRBJ2-7; the TRBD1 assignment by TCRdb is unverifiable without DNA. CDR3 size: 13 residues. Germline V lookup: CDR1 MNHEY, CDR2 SMNVEV (reference sequence). The CDR3 sequence is CASSFTGVGEQYF.

CDR3 sequence: CASSDSSWGEPGTQYF. The chain carries TRBV6-4 and TRBJ2-3; no DNA is available, so the TRBD1 call from TCRdb remains unchecked. This CDR3 region has 16 residues. Germline-derived CDR1 and CDR2 are MRHNA and SNTAGT.

V usage is TRBV20-1 and J usage is TRBJ2-1; the TCRdb call, TRBD2, lacks DNA for checking. The germline gives CDR1 DFQATT, CDR2 SNEGSKA (reference sequence). CDR3 size: 16 residues. This chain's CDR3 is CSASEQRGSSYNEQFF.